One and the same sample provided the 10 T cell receptor beta chains below, sequenced in a study of blood T cells in healthy people across ages. Alongside a J-beta primer mix, a sample-barcoded 5' primer served in a second PCR lasting roughly 6 to 11 cycles. TCRdb re-called the 5' RACE reads with MiXCR, one entry per CDR3 protein. The sample records just over 1 million distinct CDR3 sequences, 35% to 55% being singletons. The sequencing input was blood. The source of these receptors is an older woman in good health.

The chain is built from TRBV28 and TRBJ2-4; weak D call: TRBD1 (5 bases). The CDR3 has 15 amino acids. The ends were cut back, 10 bases at V and 0 bases at J, with 16 bases in the middle. Per the germline V gene, CDR1 is MDHEN and CDR2 is SYDVKM. The CDR3 spells CANSRQPLAKNIQYF. CDR3 coding DNA: TGTGCCAACAGCCGACAGCCCCTAGCCAAAAACATTCAGTACTTC. Together with reference TRBV28 and TRBJ2-4, the CDR3 gives the full variable domain: DVKVTQSSRYLVKRTGEKVFLECVQDMDHENMFWYRQDPGLGLRLIYFSYDVKMKEKGDIPEGYSVSREKKERFSLILESASTNQTSMYLCANSRQPLAKNIQYFGAGTRLSVL.

J is TRBJ2-2 and V is TRBV12-3 or TRBV12-4; possibly TRBD2 for D (6 bases). Between the trimmed V and J ends, which lost 8 bases and 1 base, there was a span of 11 bases. The CDR3 consists of 14 residues. The DNA of the CDR3 is TGTGCCAGCCGAGCGGGTGTGAACACCGGGGAGCTGTTTTTT. Translating gives CASRAGVNTGELFF.

The chain employs TRBV7-9 and TRBJ1-2, with 9 positions matching TRBD1. V lost 5 bases, J lost 4 bases, and 5 bases stayed unmatched. The V gene's germline CDR1 is SEHNR and CDR2 FQNEAQ (reference sequence). This CDR3 is 14 amino acids long. CDR3 sequence reads: CASSGGQGFYGYTF. The CDR3 nucleotides read TGTGCCAGCAGCGGAGGACAGGGGTTCTATGGCTACACCTTC.

There are a few counts of this clonotype. The chain joins TRBV2 to TRBJ2-7, with a weak D call TRBD1 (6 bases). CDR3 length: 15 residues. V was shortened by 0 bases and J by 2 bases, with 11 bases between the two germline ends. The germline gives CDR1 SNHLY, CDR2 FYNNEI. The CDR3 nucleotides are TGTGCCAGCAGTGAAGCTCCAGGGGCTACCTACGAGCAGTACTTC. This gives the protein CASSEAPGATYEQYF.

This chain links TRBV27 with TRBJ2-7; 7 bases agree with TRBD1. This CDR3 comprises 15 residues. J gave up 2 bases and V 1 base, and 5 bases lay outside the gene matches. Germline CDR1 is MNHEY and CDR2 is SMNVEV (reference sequence). CDR3 sequence: CASSLLGQMTYEQYF. As DNA, the CDR3 is TGTGCCAGCAGTTTATTGGGACAGATGACCTACGAGCAGTACTTC.

The chain is built from TRBV5-1 and TRBJ2-1, with TRBD2 matching over 13 bases. V lost 4 bases, J lost 3 bases, and 4 bases stayed unmatched. The CDR3 consists of 16 residues. CDR1 and CDR2 from the germline V gene are SGHRS and YFSETQ. The CDR3 loop reads CASSGGLAGSYNEQFF. In nucleotides, the CDR3 is TGCGCCAGCAGCGGGGGACTAGCGGGAAGCTACAATGAGCAGTTCTTC.

V is TRBV21-1 and J is TRBJ2-1; the listed D gene, TRBD2, was not tested against the DNA. TRBV21-1 is a pseudogene. This CDR3 has 19 residues. CDR3 loop: CASSKRWSRLAGVIHEQFF. For the CDR3, the DNA is TGTGCCAGCAGCAAGAGATGGAGCCGACTAGCGGGAGTAATTCATGAGCAGTTCTTC.

This clonotype was picked up a small number of times. This chain connects TRBV7-2 to TRBJ2-1; unclear D gene. The CDR3 extends over 12 amino acids. The germline V gene encodes CDR1 SGHTA and CDR2 FQGNSA. V was clipped by 4 bases and J by 10 bases, with 11 bases between them. CDR3 nucleotide sequence: TGTGCCAGCAGCTCCTATAGGGTGGAGCAGTTCTTC. It yields the protein CASSSYRVEQFF.

The chain has TRBV4-1 and TRBJ1-5; D uncertain. Germline lookup yields CDR1 MGHRA and CDR2 YSYEKL. The ends were cut back, 4 bases at V and 0 bases at J, with 13 bases in the middle. The CDR3 length is 16 residues. CDR3 sequence (DNA): TGCGCCAGCAGCCTCCTCGGCATTGGTAGCAATCAGCCCCAGCATTTT. Translating it yields CASSLLGIGSNQPQHF.

There are many counts of this clonotype. The CDR3 spells CSVEEGSYEQYF. The CDR3 region has the DNA TGCAGCGTTGAAGAGGGCTCCTACGAGCAGTACTTC. V and J are TRBV29-1 and TRBJ2-7; D gene ambiguous. The CDR3 spans 12 residues. V was trimmed by 0 bases and J by 0 bases, leaving 3 bases between them. Germline V gives CDR1 SQVTM, CDR2 ANQGSEA.